This T cell receptor beta chain was obtained from a study of CD8+CD57+ T cells in acquired aplastic anemia. Study background: The DNA of sorted CD4+ and CD8+ cells averaged roughly 3.2 ug. General observations from the study: Statistical testing detected no significant gap in CD8+ Simpson's diversity between patients and controls.

For CDR3 and TCR beta VDJ profiling, genomic DNA was the template used. From the reads, TCRdb called clonotypes with MiXCR, one entry per CDR3 protein. The sample lists 170,000 or so distinct CDR3 sequences; 55% to 65% were seen once. This clonotype was picked up a small number of times. The antigen is unknown. The CDR3 length is 14 residues. Trimming removed 7 bases from V and 8 bases from J, with 18 bases in between. Germline CDR1 reads SGHAT; CDR2 reads FQNNGV. All sequencing subjects had displayed CD8+CD57+ cell expansion on flow cytometry. Everyone among the patients had severe acquired aplastic anemia. Patients were therapy-naive when their blood was sampled.

The sequence was collected from a human donor with aplastic anemia. The chain joins TRBV11-2 to TRBJ2-1, with D possibly called TRBD1 or TRBD2 (5 bases each). Sequencing was done on a sample of sorted CD4+, CD8+, or CD8+CD57+ T cells (not recorded which) from PBMCs. The CDR3 DNA reads TGTGCCAGCACCGATCAGGGTCCGGGGTATGAGCAGTTCTTC. Translated: CASTDQGPGYEQFF.